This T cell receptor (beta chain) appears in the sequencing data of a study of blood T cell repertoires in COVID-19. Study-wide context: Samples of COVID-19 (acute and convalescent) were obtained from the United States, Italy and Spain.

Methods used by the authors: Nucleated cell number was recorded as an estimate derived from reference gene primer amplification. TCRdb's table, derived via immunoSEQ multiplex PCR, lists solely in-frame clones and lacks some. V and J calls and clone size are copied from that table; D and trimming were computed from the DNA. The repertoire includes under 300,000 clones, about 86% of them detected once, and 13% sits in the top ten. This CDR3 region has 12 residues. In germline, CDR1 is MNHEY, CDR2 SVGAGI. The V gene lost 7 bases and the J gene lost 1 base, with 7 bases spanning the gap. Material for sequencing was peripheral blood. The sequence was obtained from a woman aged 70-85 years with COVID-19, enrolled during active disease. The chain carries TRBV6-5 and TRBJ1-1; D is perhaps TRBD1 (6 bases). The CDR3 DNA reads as TGTGCCAGCAAACAGGGGAACACTGAAGCTTTCTTT. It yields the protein CASKQGNTEAFF.